The 7 T cell receptor beta chains below come from one sample, sequenced in a study of T cell responses to AZD1222 COVID-19 vaccine. This table comes from immunoSEQ multiplex PCR, and its TCRdb copy is limited to in-frame clones, with some not included. The top ten clones hold 0.55% of a sample with approximately 300,000 clones, around 92% of them seen once. This specimen was peripheral blood, taken 28 days after the second AZD1222 dose. The origin of the receptors is an adult who received the AZD1222 COVID-19 vaccine.

The J gene is TRBJ2-1, the V gene TRBV4-3; D remains ambiguous. The CDR3 covers 13 residues. Per the germline V gene, CDR1 is LGHNA and CDR2 is YSLEER. Deletions cut 0 bases from V and 14 bases from J, with 14 bases between. Here the CDR3 reads CASSQDSRSGEFF. The CDR3 DNA follows: TGCGCCAGCAGCCAAGATTCCAGGTCAGGCGAGTTCTTC.

V and J are TRBV7-9 and TRBJ2-7, with D possibly being TRBD1 (6 bases). This CDR3 contains 13 residues. V was trimmed by 5 bases and J by 4 bases, leaving 12 bases between them. Germline values: CDR1 SEHNR, CDR2 FQNEAQ (reference sequence). CDR3 amino acids: CASSPGHTYEQYF. For the CDR3, the DNA is TGTGCCAGCAGCCCGGGACATACATACGAGCAGTACTTC.

This clone was counted only a few times. The chain recombines TRBV10-3 with TRBJ1-2; weak D call: TRBD1 (5 bases). The V gene's germline CDR1 is ENHRY and CDR2 SYGVKD. The germline V and J ends were trimmed by 6 bases and 5 bases, with 7 bases remaining between them. This CDR3 comprises 11 residues. CDR3 loop: CAISQGYGYTF. CDR3 sequence (DNA): TGTGCCATCAGCCAGGGTTATGGCTACACCTTC.

The rearrangement joins TRBV21-1 to TRBJ2-7; the D call of TRBD1 is as the table states it, not checked on the DNA. TRBV21-1 is marked as a pseudogene. CDR3 size: 14 residues. The CDR3 protein is CAWVWNRGRYEQYF. The CDR3, as DNA: TGTGCCTGGGTCTGGAACAGGGGGCGGTACGAGCAGTACTTC.

The J gene is TRBJ1-5, the V gene TRBV27; D is unresolved. This CDR3 has 15 residues. The germline V and J ends were trimmed by 3 bases and 0 bases, with 9 bases remaining between them. Germline CDR1 reads MNHEY; CDR2 reads SMNVEV (reference sequence). Written as DNA, the CDR3 is TGTGCCAGCAGTTTCTTGGCTAATAGCAATCAGCCCCAGCATTTT. It specifies CASSFLANSNQPQHF.

This clone was observed a single time. In DNA, the CDR3 is TGTGCCAGCAGTTTTAATATCGGGCGGGCGAACACTGAAGCTTTCTTT. It yields the protein CASSFNIGRANTEAFF. The chain has TRBV28 and TRBJ1-1; D unresolved. Deletions cut 3 bases from V and 1 base from J, with 15 bases between. Looked up from germline, CDR1 is MDHEN and CDR2 is SYDVKM. The CDR3 length is 16 residues.

V is TRBV19 and J is TRBJ2-1; the match to TRBD2 covers 13 bases. The CDR3 loop spans 17 amino acids. Germline V lookup: CDR1 LNHDA, CDR2 SQIVND (reference sequence). Trimming at V came to 4 bases and at J to 6 bases, leaving 9 bases not matched to a gene. This CDR3 is CASSNRDRLAGGNEQFF. The DNA of the CDR3 is TGTGCCAGTAGTAACCGAGACCGACTAGCGGGGGGCAATGAGCAGTTCTTC.